These T cell receptor beta chains were read from a single sample in a study of monozygotic twins with inflammatory bowel disease. One entry per CDR3 protein, without DNA, is what TCRdb gives after re-calling the 5' RACE reads. This repertoire comprises hundreds of thousands of distinct CDR3 sequences; its ten largest clones make up over 5.5%. Sequencing was done on a sample of blood. Every receptor here comes from a human donor with ulcerative colitis or Crohn's disease, or a healthy co-twin of an affected twin (not recorded which). Both conserved end residues are part of each CDR3. Fields, in order: J gene, V gene, CDR3 protein.

J: TRBJ2-3
V: TRBV7-2
CDR3: CANSLGVVGDTQYF

J: TRBJ1-1
V: TRBV5-1
CDR3: CASSLYQNTEAFF

J: TRBJ1-4
V: TRBV14
CDR3: CASSQDRGRNEKLFF

J: TRBJ2-5
V: TRBV12-3/TRBV12-4
CDR3: CASSQGTVRQETQYF

J: TRBJ1-2
V: TRBV18
CDR3: CASSDYTGGYTF

J: TRBJ2-7
V: TRBV27
CDR3: CASTLRGSYEQYF

J: TRBJ2-1
V: TRBV12-3/TRBV12-4
CDR3: CASSSLGEQFF

J: TRBJ2-5
V: TRBV7-2
CDR3: CASSYRRYQETQYF

J: TRBJ2-1
V: TRBV20-1
CDR3: CSARVGLSDEQFF

J: TRBJ1-1
V: TRBV9
CDR3: CASSVGPGSSGEAFF

J: TRBJ1-1
V: TRBV5-1
CDR3: CASSTTGQENTEAFF

J: TRBJ2-5
V: TRBV7-8
CDR3: CASSSTLEETQYF